The rows below give T cell receptor beta chains drawn from one sample of a study of T cell responses to AZD1222 COVID-19 vaccine. This table comes from immunoSEQ multiplex PCR, and its TCRdb copy is limited to in-frame clones, with some not included. The profile covers about 140,000 clones, with approximately 91% appearing a single time and 4% to 5% taken by the ten largest. The sequencing here drew on peripheral blood, taken on day 0 of AZD1222 vaccination. Receptors were obtained from an adult in good health. CDR3s include the opening cysteine and the closing phenylalanine or tryptophan. The D gene is left open where the match is weak. Clone size is not always given. Where it is, it says once, few, many or a class for expanded clones.

cdr3_aa cdr3_nt clone_size j_call d_call v_call
CASKQGAGERTYNSPLHF TGTGCCAGCAAACAGGGGGCAGGGGAAAGGACATATAATTCACCCCTCCACTTT . TRBJ1-6 TRBD1 TRBV18
CASSISLPARGYGYTF TGTGCCAGCAGCATCTCCCTACCCGCCCGAGGCTATGGCTACACCTTC . TRBJ1-2 . TRBV13
CASSQEVDPQGEQFF TGTGCCAGCAGCCAAGAAGTGGACCCCCAGGGTGAGCAGTTCTTC . TRBJ2-1 . TRBV3-1/TRBV3-2
CASSIPQGGNQPQHF TGTGCCAGTAGTATACCACAGGGGGGAAATCAGCCCCAGCATTTT . TRBJ1-5 TRBD1 TRBV19
CASSLGQGGGSNQPQHF TGTGCCAGCAGCCTCGGACAGGGTGGCGGTAGCAATCAGCCCCAGCATTTT . TRBJ1-5 TRBD1 TRBV4-2
CASGLRGDPKGETQYF TGCGCCAGCGGCCTCCGTGGAGATCCGAAAGGAGAGACCCAGTACTTC . TRBJ2-5 . TRBV23-1
CSVGGGRGNEKLFF TGCAGCGTGGGGGGTGGACGGGGTAATGAAAAACTGTTTTTT once TRBJ1-4 . TRBV29-1
CASRAGTGGFTEAFF TGTGCCAGCAGAGCCGGGACAGGGGGCTTCACTGAAGCTTTCTTT few TRBJ1-1 TRBD1 TRBV6-4
CAISDAFGGVNSPLHF TGTGCCATCAGTGACGCCTTTGGGGGCGTGAATTCACCCCTCCACTTT . TRBJ1-6 . TRBV10-3
CASSLLGAGGLSEQYF TGTGCCAGCAGCCTTCTTGGGGCGGGGGGGCTGTCCGAGCAGTACTTC . TRBJ2-7 TRBD2 TRBV5-6
CASSYSPGHLPYEQYF TGTGCCAGCAGTTACTCACCGGGACACCTACCCTACGAGCAGTACTTC once TRBJ2-7 . TRBV6-5
CASSILGTRAYNEQFF TGTGCCAGTAGTATTCTCGGGACTAGGGCCTACAATGAGCAGTTCTTC . TRBJ2-1 TRBD2 TRBV19
CASIQDRGPQETQYF TGTGCCAGCATCCAGGACAGGGGACCCCAAGAGACCCAGTACTTC . TRBJ2-5 TRBD1 TRBV6-5
CASGILTGGNTEAFF TGCGCCAGCGGTATTCTGACAGGGGGGAACACTGAAGCTTTCTTT . TRBJ1-1 TRBD1 TRBV5-1
CASSPKYRDGYTF TGTGCCAGCAGTCCGAAATACAGGGATGGCTACACCTTC . TRBJ1-2 . TRBV12-3/TRBV12-4
CASSLAPENYGYTF TGTGCCAGCAGCTTAGCCCCGGAGAACTATGGCTACACCTTC . TRBJ1-2 . TRBV7-9
CASSEGQILAKNIQYF TGTGCCAGCAGTGAGGGACAGATACTAGCCAAAAACATTCAGTACTTC . TRBJ2-4 TRBD1 TRBV6-1
CASSPRTAQTSGANVLTF TGTGCCAGCTCACCAAGGACAGCCCAAACCTCTGGGGCCAACGTCCTGACTTTC . TRBJ2-6 . TRBV18
CASSVDRGDGNQPQHF TGTGCCAGCAGCGTCGACAGGGGGGATGGCAATCAGCCCCAGCATTTT once TRBJ1-5 TRBD1 TRBV7-2
CASSPVPGPNTEAFF TGTGCCAGCTCACCTGTACCCGGGCCGAACACTGAAGCTTTCTTT . TRBJ1-1 . TRBV18
CASSSRGSSYNSPLHF TGTGCCAGCAGCTCTAGGGGGAGCTCCTATAATTCACCCCTCCACTTT . TRBJ1-6 . TRBV5-5
CASSPPDRDYNEQFF TGTGCCAGCAGCCCCCCCGACCGGGATTACAATGAGCAGTTCTTC . TRBJ2-1 . TRBV11-2